These T cell receptor beta chains were read from a single sample in a study of CD4 T cells in relation to SARS-CoV-2 and coronaviruses. Clones were read by immunoSEQ multiplex PCR, and TCRdb kept only the in-frame ones, dropping some. This table holds 20,000 or so clones, about 80% found once. These receptors lack a known antigen. Sequencing was carried out using CD4+ T cells from PBMCs, cultured in vitro. Source of these receptors: a human donor in good health. Each CDR3 is given with its conserved first and last residue. Fields, in order: CDR3 length, D gene, clone size, J gene, V gene, CDR3 DNA, CDR3 protein. The D gene is left open where the match is weak. Not all rows give a size; the values are once, few, many and, for expanded clones, a class.

15 | TRBD1 | NA | TRBJ2-1 | TRBV4-1 | TGCGCCAGCAGCCAAGATTTTCAGGGGGCCTTTGAGCAGTTCTTC | CASSQDFQGAFEQFF
13 | NA | few | TRBJ1-2 | TRBV5-1 | TGCGCCAGCAGCCCCGGGGACGCTGCTCGCTACACCTTC | CASSPGDAARYTF
13 | NA | NA | TRBJ1-6 | TRBV14 | TGTGCCAGCAGCCAACTAGCGCATTCACCCCTCCACTTT | CASSQLAHSPLHF
16 | TRBD1 | once | TRBJ1-4 | TRBV7-2 | TGTGCCAGCAGCTTAAGCGCAGGGGGCCAAGGGGAAAAACTGTTTTTT | CASSLSAGGQGEKLFF
16 | NA | NA | TRBJ2-7 | TRBV4-3 | TGCGCCAGCAGCCTGTCCGGGGGCGTAATAGCCTACGAGCAGTACTTC | CASSLSGGVIAYEQYF
17 | TRBD1 | NA | TRBJ2-1 | TRBV2 | TGTGCCAGCAACCCGGTGGGGACAGGGGGGGCTTACAATGAGCAGTTCTTC | CASNPVGTGGAYNEQFF
15 | NA | NA | TRBJ1-2 | TRBV29-1 | TGCAGCGTCCAGGGGAGTCGCTCTGGTGCCTATGGCTACACCTTC | CSVQGSRSGAYGYTF
14 | NA | NA | TRBJ1-4 | TRBV19 | TGTGCCAGTGGACGGGCCCCCGGTAATGAAAAACTGTTTTTT | CASGRAPGNEKLFF
16 | TRBD1 | few | TRBJ2-3 | TRBV2 | TGTGCCAGCAGTCTACAGGGGACCGCGGCACGAGATACGCAGTATTTT | CASSLQGTAARDTQYF
15 | TRBD2 | NA | TRBJ2-1 | TRBV19 | TGTGCCAGTAGCAAACTAGCGGGAGAAGGCAATGAGCAGTTCTTC | CASSKLAGEGNEQFF
13 | NA | NA | TRBJ1-5 | TRBV18 | TGTGCCAGCTCACCGGAACAGACGCAGCCCCAGCATTTT | CASSPEQTQPQHF
13 | NA | NA | TRBJ1-6 | TRBV7-2 | TGTGCCAGCAGCGCGTCCTATAATTCACCCCTCCACTTT | CASSASYNSPLHF
15 | NA | few | TRBJ2-1 | TRBV7-6 | TGTGCCAGCAGCCGGGGGAACGGGATGGGTAATGAGCAGTTCTTC | CASSRGNGMGNEQFF
15 | TRBD1 | NA | TRBJ2-2 | TRBV18 | TGTGCCAGCTCGGGGACAGGGGCGATCACCGGGGAGCTGTTTTTT | CASSGTGAITGELFF
14 | TRBD1 | NA | TRBJ1-4 | TRBV5-1 | TGCGCCAGCAGATCCGGGACAGGAATTGTTGAACTGTTTTTT | CASRSGTGIVELFF
15 | NA | NA | TRBJ1-4 | TRBV2 | TGTGCCAGCAGGTCGCGCGCCGTAACTAATGAAAAACTGTTTTTT | CASRSRAVTNEKLFF
14 | NA | NA | TRBJ1-2 | TRBV4-3 | TGCGCCAGCAGCCAAGTCGGCAGGGGTTATGGCTACACCTTC | CASSQVGRGYGYTF
17 | NA | NA | TRBJ2-5 | TRBV9 | TGTGCCAGCAGCGTAGGGGAGCGGGGAGGGGGCCAAGAGACCCAGTACTTC | CASSVGERGGGQETQYF
15 | NA | NA | TRBJ1-6 | TRBV4-3 | TGCGCCAGCAGCCAAGGTCTTCGCTATTCTTCACCCCTCCACTTT | CASSQGLRYSSPLHF
16 | TRBD2 | NA | TRBJ2-3 | TRBV7-2 | TGTGCCAGCAGCAAGACTAGCGGAGACCTCACAGATACGCAGTATTTT | CASSKTSGDLTDTQYF
14 | NA | NA | TRBJ1-3 | TRBV29-1 | TGCAGCGTTGAAGCAGGAAACTCTGGAAACACCATATATTTT | CSVEAGNSGNTIYF
14 | TRBD1 | few | TRBJ1-6 | TRBV6-4 | TGTGCCAGCAGACAGGGGTTTAATAATTCACCCCTCCACTTT | CASRQGFNNSPLHF
12 | NA | NA | TRBJ1-5 | TRBV29-1 | TGCAGCGTTAGGGACACCTATCAGCCCCAGCATTTT | CSVRDTYQPQHF
11 | NA | once | TRBJ2-3 | TRBV2 | TGTGCCAGCAGGGGTGAAGCTACGCAGTATTTT | CASRGEATQYF
14 | NA | NA | TRBJ1-1 | TRBV19 | TGTGCCAGTAGTACCCTTGGCTTGAACACTGAAGCTTTCTTT | CASSTLGLNTEAFF
17 | TRBD2 | large | TRBJ2-1 | TRBV18 | TGTGCCAGCTCACCCCAGCTTCTAGCGGGAGTCACCAATGAGCAGTTCTTC | CASSPQLLAGVTNEQFF
16 | NA | NA | TRBJ2-7 | TRBV7-9 | TGTGCCAGCAGCTTAGCCCGACAGGCACTAGCCTACGAGCAGTACTTC | CASSLARQALAYEQYF
13 | NA | NA | TRBJ1-2 | TRBV19 | TGTGCCAGTAAGGTTGGGCAGTACTATGGCTACACCTTC | CASKVGQYYGYTF
16 | NA | NA | TRBJ1-5 | TRBV5-6 | TGTGCCAGCAGCTGGGGGGGACCGTATGGCAATCAGCCCCAGCATTTT | CASSWGGPYGNQPQHF
16 | TRBD2 | NA | TRBJ2-3 | TRBV9 | TGTGCCAGCAGCCGAGGACTAGCGGGAGTCACAGATACGCAGTATTTT | CASSRGLAGVTDTQYF
15 | NA | NA | TRBJ2-6 | TRBV7-3 | TGTGCCAGCAGCTCAGAGGGCGGGGGGGCCAACGTCCTGACTTTC | CASSSEGGGANVLTF